Each of the 2 T cell receptor beta chains below was sequenced from the same sample in a study of identical twins. In TCRdb, the 5' RACE reads were re-called with MiXCR into one record per CDR3 protein. The sample includes 450,000 or so distinct CDR3 sequences, about 24% of them seen just once. The same data also went into a second study, on T cells expressing NK-cell markers.

The sample taken for sequencing was CD4+ T cells sorted from blood. All receptors derive from a woman aged 18 to 35 in good health.

The chain recombines TRBV12-5 with TRBJ2-5; no firm D call. Trimming took 2 bases from V and 5 from J, leaving 15 bases between them. CDR3 length: 15 residues. Germline CDR1 LGHNT, CDR2 FRNRAP. As DNA, the CDR3 is TGTGCTAGTGGTTTGTGGCAGGTCTCTAAGGAGACCCAGTACTTC. This translates into CASGLWQVSKETQYF.

This chain uses TRBV7-9 with TRBJ2-1, with 8 bases aligning to TRBD1. The V and J ends lost 0 bases and 2 bases, in that order; junction bases with no gene match: 3. Germline-derived CDR1 and CDR2 are SEHNR and FQNEAQ (reference sequence). The CDR3 consists of 16 residues. The CDR3 protein is CASSLAGQGPYNEQFF. CDR3 coding DNA: TGTGCCAGCAGCTTAGCCGGACAGGGTCCCTACAATGAGCAGTTCTTC.